A selection of T cell receptor beta chains follows, all from one sample in a study of control samples from healthy donors and cancer patients. Data came from immunoSEQ multiplex PCR; TCRdb stores just in-frame clones and leaves some out. Among some 410,000 clones listed, 80% to 95% were seen once. Source material: PBMCs. Receptor source: a man between 35 and 55 years old with head and neck cancer. Both conserved end residues are part of each CDR3. A D gene is named only where the DNA matches it firmly. Clone size, where shown, is once, few, many, or a class for clones that have expanded.

d_gene,j_gene,v_gene,abundance,CDR3nt,CDR3aa
.,TRBJ1-1,TRBV6-6,.,TGTGCCAGCAGTTGGGGCCGGAACACTGAAGCTTTCTTT,CASSWGRNTEAFF
.,TRBJ2-1,TRBV28,.,TGTGCCAGCAGTCCACTAGATCTTCCCCCCGACAATGAGCAGTTCTTC,CASSPLDLPPDNEQFF
TRBD1,TRBJ2-7,TRBV27,once,TGTGCCAGCAGTATCCGGGACAGGGCGGGAAACGAGCAGTACTTC,CASSIRDRAGNEQYF
.,TRBJ2-7,TRBV28,.,TGTGCCAGCAGACAATCCTTGTCGGGGGCCTACGAGCAGTACTTC,CASRQSLSGAYEQYF
.,TRBJ2-7,TRBV6-6,.,TGTGCCAGCAGTTACACCTACGAGCAGTACTTC,CASSYTYEQYF
.,TRBJ2-1,TRBV4-1,.,TGCGCCAGCAGCCCGCAACATAAAATCCATGAGCAGTTCTTC,CASSPQHKIHEQFF
TRBD1,TRBJ1-6,TRBV7-2,.,TGTGCCAGCAGCCCTCCAACGGGACAGGGAGTGTTACCCCTCCACTTT,CASSPPTGQGVLPLHF
.,TRBJ1-5,TRBV7-2,.,TGTGCCAGCAGCTCCAGAGATCAACAGCCCCAGCATTTT,CASSSRDQQPQHF
.,TRBJ1-2,TRBV10-3,once,TGTGCCGTCCTATTATCTAACTATGGCTACACCTTC,CAVLLSNYGYTF
.,TRBJ2-7,TRBV7-8,.,TGTGCCAGCAGCTTAAGAGTCTGGGACTACGAGCAGTACTTC,CASSLRVWDYEQYF
TRBD2,TRBJ2-7,TRBV6-5,.,TGTGCCAGCTCCCCCGGGGGGGGTTACGAGCAGTACTTC,CASSPGGGYEQYF
.,TRBJ1-1,TRBV5-1,.,TGCGCCAGCAGCTTATCTGAGTCCTACACTGAAGCTTTCTTT,CASSLSESYTEAFF
.,TRBJ2-2,TRBV30,.,TGTGCCTGGAGTGTACGAAGAGGGCAAGGGGAGCTGTTTTTT,CAWSVRRGQGELFF
.,TRBJ2-7,TRBV5-1,.,TGCGCCAGCAGCTTGGATGCCAGAACCTACGAGCAGTACTTC,CASSLDARTYEQYF
.,TRBJ2-5,TRBV18,.,TGTGCCAGCTCACCAATCAGAGGGGAAGAGACCCAGTACTTC,CASSPIRGEETQYF
.,TRBJ1-1,TRBV3-1/TRBV3-2,.,TGTGCCAGCAGCCAGGTAGGGCCGATGAACACTGAAGCTTTCTTT,CASSQVGPMNTEAFF
TRBD1,TRBJ2-7,TRBV9,.,TGTGCCAGCAGCGTCTGGGACAGCTCCTACGAGCAGTACTTC,CASSVWDSSYEQYF
TRBD1,TRBJ1-2,TRBV11-2,once,TGTGCCAGCAGCTTCGACAGGGGAAGCGTCTACACCTTC,CASSFDRGSVYTF
.,TRBJ2-3,TRBV28,.,TGTGCCAGCAGTTTCATGGAACAGGGTAAAGATACGCAGTATTTT,CASSFMEQGKDTQYF
.,TRBJ2-5,TRBV10-3,.,TGTGCCATCAAAGGGGATCAAGAGACCCAGTACTTC,CAIKGDQETQYF
TRBD2,TRBJ2-7,TRBV5-4,.,TGTGCCAGCAGCTTGGTTACTAGCGGGTACGAGCAGTACTTC,CASSLVTSGYEQYF
.,TRBJ1-1,TRBV6-5,.,TGTGCCAGCAGTTTCGTTCGGCGTACTGAAGCTTTCTTT,CASSFVRRTEAFF
.,TRBJ1-2,TRBV29-1,.,TGCAGCGTTGGCACAGGGACAATTTATGGCTACACCTTC,CSVGTGTIYGYTF
TRBD1,TRBJ1-5,TRBV2,few,TGTGCCAGCAGTTCAGGACAGGGGTTCCAGCCCCAGCATTTT,CASSSGQGFQPQHF
.,TRBJ1-4,TRBV2,.,TGTGCCAGCAGTCGTGCCGAAAAACTGTTTTTT,CASSRAEKLFF
.,TRBJ2-2,TRBV9,.,TGTGCCAGCAGCCGAGAATTGCGGTCGGTTGGAACCGGGGAGCTGTTTTTT,CASSRELRSVGTGELFF